This T cell receptor (beta chain) was captured by sequencing in a study of CD8+CD57+ T cells in acquired aplastic anemia (dated by TCRdb to the late 2010s). Study-wide context: On average, sorted CD4+ and CD8+ cells yielded roughly 3.4 ug of extracted DNA, with a range of 0.2 to 27.4 ug. CD8+CD57+ expansion was defined as frequency above the mean frequency observed in healthy subjects.

The germline V gene (reference sequence) sets CDR1 to DFQATT and CDR2 to SNEGSKA. V and J are truncated by 0 bases and 6 bases respectively, leaving an intervening sequence of 13 bases. The CDR3 has 14 amino acids, counting the end cysteine and phenylalanine. Just the 42-base CDR3 DNA is kept, in frame starting at base 1. Patients chosen for sequencing had shown expansion of CD8+CD57+ cells by flow cytometry. Every patient had a diagnosis of severe acquired aplastic anemia based on International Study of Aplastic Anemia and Agranulocytosis and Camitta criteria. At the time blood was sampled, none of the patients had received any therapy. TCR repertoires of sorted CD4+ and CD8+ blood T cells from severe aplastic anemia patients and healthy subjects were deep-sequenced in the study. In the USA, patient enrollment took place under clinicaltrials.gov protocols 00001620, 01623167, 00001397, 00071045, 00081523 and 00961064. Ficoll-Paque density gradient centrifugation was used to isolate peripheral blood mononuclear cells. Before DNA was extracted, CD4+ and CD8+ T cells were sorted using either FACS or magnetic beads.

TCR beta VDJ combination and CDR3 sequence profiling used genomic DNA as the template. An Illumina HiSeq 2000 was used for TCR repertoire sequencing. In the source study's methods: TRBV/TRBJ rearrangement plots, CDR3 size and DJ length profiles, and Simpson's diversity index were used to evaluate the repertoires. Whichever DNA sequence was most abundant in the deep sequencing data was defined as the immunodominant clone. CDR3 amino acid sequences were screened for sharing across subjects and compared with published repertoires and the VDJdb database. TCRdb reanalyzed the raw reads on its own, using fastp at Q25 for trimming and MiXCR for clone calling, and kept in-frame beta chains. Each CDR3 protein appears once, grouped with its most common genes and DNA. What appears here as the V and J calls and clone size reflects TCRdb's work, not the paper's. The table for this sample lists roughly 220,000 distinct CDR3 sequences; over 55% of them were counted only once. The ten most abundant clones make up roughly three fifths of the sample.

Beyond this particular receptor, the publication reports: Around 27 CD8+ CDR3 sequences were found to be shared between patients and controls, but these sequences appeared to be highly expressed in patients and within the immunodominant clones of the patients. No significant difference in CD8+ Simpson's diversity was found between patients and healthy controls (P=0.060).

Note on this clonotype: Its antigen is not yet known. Base quality data are lacking; no much larger clone is found one base away.

The sequenced material came from sorted CD4+, CD8+, or CD8+CD57+ T cells (not recorded which) from PBMCs. The sequence came from a human donor with aplastic anemia. The chain was built from TRBV20-1 and TRBJ2-3; confidence is insufficient to name the D gene. CDR3 sequence: CSARDNRKRDTQYF. The bases are TGCAGTGCTAGAGATAACCGGAAGAGGGATACGCAGTATTTT.